What follows are 17 T cell receptor beta chains derived from one specimen sequenced in a study of blood T cell repertoires in COVID-19. The data were produced by immunoSEQ multiplex PCR, yet TCRdb's version contains in-frame clones alone and is incomplete. Counted here are some 210,000 clones, around 81% occurring once; the ten biggest clones make up 3.5% to 4.5%. The sequencing sample was made of PBMCs or T cells enriched from blood (not recorded which). These receptor sequences come from a man aged 25-45 years with acute COVID-19.

The chain recombines TRBV7-9 with TRBJ1-6; TRBD1 matches at 9 bases. V lost 5 bases, J lost 7 bases, and 6 bases stayed unmatched. CDR3 size: 15 residues. Germline V lookup: CDR1 SEHNR, CDR2 FQNEAQ (reference sequence). The CDR3 protein is CASSQGTGNNSPLHF. CDR3 coding DNA: TGTGCCAGCAGCCAAGGGACAGGGAACAATTCACCCCTCCACTTT.

The chain links TRBV12-3 or TRBV12-4 to TRBJ2-3; D may be TRBD1 (5 bases). V was pared by 3 bases and J by 8 bases, with 9 bases between. This CDR3 region has 12 residues. The CDR3 DNA is TGTGCCAGCAGTTTCGACAGAGGTACGCAGTATTTT. Its protein product is CASSFDRGTQYF.

This chain links TRBV19 with TRBJ2-3, with a weak D call TRBD2 (5 bases). Germline lookup yields CDR1 LNHDA and CDR2 SQIVND (reference sequence). This CDR3 contains 13 residues. Trimming removed 4 bases from V and 7 bases from J, with 12 bases in between. CDR3 sequence: CASSTGASNTQYF. The CDR3 DNA reads as TGTGCCAGTAGTACAGGAGCTAGCAATACGCAGTATTTT.

The chain is built from TRBV19 and TRBJ1-2, with TRBD1 identical over 8 bases. Germline assignment: CDR1 LNHDA and CDR2 SQIVND (reference sequence). CDR3 length: 13 amino acids. V lost 6 bases to trimming and J lost 6 bases; unmatched junction nucleotides: 6. The CDR3 DNA is TGTGCCAGTAGGGACAGGGCAGGGGATGGCTACACCTTC. Translating it yields CASRDRAGDGYTF. The full variable domain, rest sourced from reference TRBV19 and TRBJ1-2, is DGGITQSPKYLFRKEGQNVTLSCEQNLNHDAMYWYRQDPGQGLRLIYYSQIVNDFQKGDIAEGYSVSREKKESFPLTVTSAQKNPTAFYLCASRDRAGDGYTFGSGTRLTVV.

Remarks on this clone: In the same sample, other DNA sequences code for this CDR3. CDR3 amino acids: CASSIDRVVEAFF. The DNA for the CDR3 is TGTGCCAGCAGCATCGACAGGGTAGTTGAAGCTTTCTTT. V gene TRBV5-5 combines with J gene TRBJ1-1, with 7 bases identical to TRBD1. The CDR3 totals 13 residues. J lost 7 bases, V lost 4 bases, and 7 bases had no gene match. The germline CDR1 and CDR2 sequences are SGHKS and YYEKEE (reference sequence).

V gene TRBV5-4 combines with J gene TRBJ2-5, with 8 positions matching TRBD2. CDR3 length equals 18 residues. CDR1 and CDR2 (germline): SGHNT, YYREEE (reference sequence). Trimming removed 4 bases from V and 2 bases from J; junction bases left unmatched: 16. CDR3 sequence (DNA): TGTGCCAGCAGCCGGAGGGGAGCGGCAAGCGGGGGACAAGAGACCCAGTACTTC. It yields the protein CASSRRGAASGGQETQYF.

The sample holds a few counts of this clone. The chain employs TRBV28 and TRBJ2-2, with no clear D. Trimming took off 6 bases at V and 0 bases at J, with 14 bases between the two ends. Germline V gene lookup returns CDR1 MDHEN and CDR2 SYDVKM. The CDR3 totals 16 residues. The CDR3 reads CASRRLTQSNTGELFF. CDR3 in DNA: TGTGCCAGCAGACGCCTCACGCAGTCGAACACCGGGGAGCTGTTTTTT.

The chain carries TRBV5-3 and TRBJ2-7; TRBD1 aligns across 11 bases. TRBV5-3 is treated as an ORF (open reading frame) with a function not yet certain. With V trimmed by 6 bases and J by 2 bases, 10 bases remained unmatched. The CDR3 extends over 16 amino acids. The CDR3 sequence is CARNPYPDRGPYEQYF. CDR3 DNA sequence: TGTGCCAGAAACCCATACCCGGACAGGGGGCCCTACGAGCAGTACTTC.

J is TRBJ1-1 and V is TRBV30; 7 bases line up with TRBD1. Germline CDR1 is GTSNPN and CDR2 is SVGIG (reference sequence). The CDR3 extends over 13 amino acids. V shed 4 bases, J shed 1 base, and the junction held 3 bases outside the gene matches. Here the CDR3 reads CAWNRQGNTEAFF. The CDR3 DNA follows: TGTGCCTGGAACCGACAGGGGAACACTGAAGCTTTCTTT.

This clone was counted once. J is TRBJ2-2 and V is TRBV18; a weak D match, TRBD1 (6 bases). V was clipped by 0 bases and J by 7 bases, with 12 bases between them. The CDR3 loop spans 15 amino acids. Germline loops: CDR1 KGHSH, CDR2 LQKENI. CDR3 sequence reads: CASSPPARGSGELFF. The CDR3 DNA reads TGTGCCAGCTCACCACCGGCCAGGGGTAGCGGGGAGCTGTTTTTT.

The J gene is TRBJ1-2, the V gene TRBV12-3 or TRBV12-4; unclear D gene. Between the trimmed V and J ends, which lost 6 bases and 3 bases, there was a span of 11 bases. There are 13 residues in the CDR3. CDR3 amino acids: CASSPGTDYGYTF. As DNA, the CDR3 is TGTGCCAGCAGCCCCGGTACCGACTATGGCTACACCTTC.

This chain joins TRBV6-4 and TRBJ1-2; 9 positions match TRBD1. The trim removed 4 bases at V and 4 bases at J, leaving 1 base unmatched. Germline V gene data show CDR1 as MRHNA and CDR2 as SNTAGT. The CDR3 is 13 residues long. CDR3 sequence reads: CASSADRGYGYTF. CDR3 coding DNA: TGTGCCAGCAGTGCGGACAGGGGCTATGGCTACACCTTC.

This chain uses TRBV2 with TRBJ2-7; 7 bases agree with TRBD1. This CDR3 spans 15 amino acids. Unmatched junction bases numbered 7, after V lost 4 bases and J lost 1 base. Germline values: CDR1 SNHLY, CDR2 FYNNEI. The CDR3 is CASSVGTGVSYEQYF. CDR3 bases: TGTGCCAGCAGTGTCGGAACAGGGGTATCCTACGAGCAGTACTTC.

The V gene is TRBV13, the J gene TRBJ1-1; 9 bases fit TRBD1. J was trimmed by 3 bases and V by 6 bases; bases with no gene match: 14. This CDR3 is 17 amino acids long. CDR1 PRHDT and CDR2 FYEKMQ come from the germline V gene (reference sequence). CDR3: CASRPYRGHVQDTEAFF. The DNA of the CDR3 is TGTGCCAGCAGACCTTACAGGGGGCATGTTCAGGACACTGAAGCTTTCTTT. Drawing the rest from reference TRBV13 and TRBJ1-1, the complete variable domain is AAGVIQSPRHLIKEKRETATLKCYPIPRHDTVYWYQQGPGQDPQFLISFYEKMQSDKGSIPDRFSAQQFSDYHSELNMSSLELGDSALYFCASRPYRGHVQDTEAFFGQGTRLTVV.

The gene calls are TRBV12-5 and TRBJ1-2; possibly TRBD1 for D (6 bases). CDR1 is LGHNT, CDR2 FRNRAP, per germline. This CDR3 spans 16 amino acids. V lost 0 bases and J lost 6, with 17 bases in between. The CDR3 nucleotides read TGTGCTAGTGGTTTGGTAGCAGGGGCAACTTTTGATGGCTACACCTTC. This sequence encodes CASGLVAGATFDGYTF.

The chain couples TRBV5-1 to TRBJ1-1; unclear D gene. Trimming cost V 2 bases and J 0 bases, with 8 bases left between them. Germline assignment: CDR1 SGHRS and CDR2 YFSETQ. The CDR3 extends over 14 amino acids. DNA for the CDR3: TGCGCCAGCAGCTTTGCGGGGATGAACACTGAAGCTTTCTTT. Amino acids: CASSFAGMNTEAFF.

This clone was counted a single time. The chain recombines TRBV20-1 with TRBJ1-5, with 9 bases matching TRBD1. Germline V gene sequence: CDR1 DFQATT, CDR2 SNEGSKA (reference sequence). Trimming at V came to 3 bases and at J to 6 bases, leaving 6 bases not matched to a gene. The CDR3 consists of 14 residues. The CDR3 loop reads CSASSGTGPQPQHF. The CDR3 region has the DNA TGCAGTGCTAGTTCTGGGACAGGGCCTCAGCCCCAGCATTTT.